This passage covers 27 T cell receptor beta chains from one sample sequenced in a study of CD8 T cells in ankylosing spondylitis. In TCRdb, the 5' RACE reads were re-called with MiXCR into one record per CDR3 protein. The sample lists about 440,000 distinct CDR3 sequences, under 20% seen once, with over 0.9% in the top ten. General study points: It appeared that ankylosing spondylitis blood was characterized by a TCR beta motif of several highly homologous variants.

The antigens of these receptors remain unknown. The sample was blood, either unsorted or a sorted T cell fraction (not recorded which). Receptors originate from a male donor with ankylosing spondylitis.

The chain joins TRBV4-2 to TRBJ2-1, with a tentative D call TRBD2 (5 bases). In germline, CDR1 is LGHNA, CDR2 YNFKEQ. The CDR3 has 12 residues. V was trimmed by 1 base and J by 10 bases, leaving 8 bases between them. The CDR3 nucleotides read TGTGCCAGCAGCCAAGTGGAGCGGGAGCAGTTCTTC. Amino acids: CASSQVEREQFF.

This clonotype was detected only a few times. The chain carries TRBV7-8 and TRBJ2-5; 10 bases are a match to TRBD1. With 8 bases clipped from V and 4 bases from J, the junction kept 7 bases outside the gene matches. Germline lookup yields CDR1 SGHVS and CDR2 FQNEAQ. The CDR3 has 14 amino acids. In nucleotides, the CDR3 is TGTGCCAGCGGCAGACAGGGGGCGAGAGAGACCCAGTACTTC. Protein: CASGRQGARETQYF.

This clonotype was picked up one time. This chain joins TRBV5-1 and TRBJ2-3; tentative D call: TRBD2 (5 bases). This CDR3 is built from 16 residues. Germline assignment: CDR1 SGHRS and CDR2 YFSETQ. V shed 1 base and J shed 7 bases, with 19 bases lying between them. The CDR3 sequence: CASSLLAAERRNTQYF. The CDR3 DNA is TGCGCCAGCAGCTTGCTTGCAGCGGAGAGGAGAAATACGCAGTATTTT.

This chain joins TRBV5-5 and TRBJ2-5, with a possible D match to TRBD2 (6 bases). The CDR3 length is 15 residues. V was cut by 2 bases and J by 0 bases, with 11 bases left in between. Germline V lookup: CDR1 SGHKS, CDR2 YYEKEE (reference sequence). The CDR3 coding sequence is TGTGCCAGCAGCTTCTCGGGAGACCACCAAGAGACCCAGTACTTC. Its translation: CASSFSGDHQETQYF.

V is TRBV5-5 and J is TRBJ2-7; a weak D match, TRBD2 (6 bases). The V and J ends lost 4 bases and 2 bases respectively, with 13 bases between them. Germline CDR1 reads SGHKS; CDR2 reads YYEKEE (reference sequence). This CDR3 contains 14 residues. CDR3 amino acids: CASSPRRGPYEQYF. The CDR3 coding sequence is TGTGCCAGCAGCCCACGGCGGGGACCCTACGAGCAGTACTTC.

This clonotype occurred a few times. The chain links TRBV5-1 to TRBJ2-3, with TRBD1 matching 12 bases. CDR1 and CDR2 from the germline V gene are SGHRS and YFSETQ. CDR3 length: 16 amino acids. J was trimmed by 5 bases and V by 0 bases; bases with no gene match: 4. CDR3 DNA sequence: TGCGCCAGCAGCTTGGGGGACAGGGGGCCGGGAGATACGCAGTATTTT. Translating it yields CASSLGDRGPGDTQYF.

This clonotype was counted between two and nine times. This chain links TRBV7-6 with TRBJ2-7; D perhaps matches TRBD1 (6 bases). The CDR3 runs to 12 residues. The germline V and J ends were trimmed by 5 bases and 6 bases, with 11 bases remaining between them. In germline, CDR1 is SGHVS, CDR2 FNYEAQ. CDR3 DNA: TGTGCCAGCAGCGGAAAACAGGGCGAGCAGTACTTC. Residues: CASSGKQGEQYF. The full variable domain, completed using reference TRBV7-6 and TRBJ2-7, is GAGVSQSPRYKVTKRGQDVALRCDPISGHVSLYWYRQALGQGPEFLTYFNYEAQQDKSGLPNDRFSAERPEGSISTLTIQRTEQRDSAMYRCASSGKQGEQYFGPGTRLTVT.

This rearrangement joins TRBV15 to TRBJ2-4, with unresolved D. This CDR3 is 13 amino acids long. Trimming took off 0 bases at V and 7 bases at J, with 7 bases between the two ends. Looked up from germline, CDR1 is LNHNV and CDR2 is YYDKDF (reference sequence). This CDR3 is CATSRDTGNIQYF. Here the CDR3 DNA reads TGTGCCACCAGCAGAGATACCGGGAACATTCAGTACTTC.

CDR3 coding DNA: TGTGCCAGCAGCCCAACCGGGACTTATAGCACAGATACGCAGTATTTT. As protein: CASSPTGTYSTDTQYF. This chain links TRBV7-3 with TRBJ2-3, with D maybe TRBD2 (6 bases). The CDR3 contains 16 residues. Between the trimmed V and J ends, which lost 5 bases and 0 bases, there was a span of 15 bases. In germline, CDR1 is SGHTA, CDR2 FQGTGA.

This clonotype was counted a few times. The chain couples TRBV16 to TRBJ1-1; TRBD1 matches at 9 bases. The V segment lost 4 bases and the J segment 1 base; nucleotides outside the gene matches: 7. The CDR3 contains 16 residues. CDR1 is KGHSY and CDR2 is FQNENV in the germline V gene. In nucleotides, the CDR3 is TGTGCCAGCAGCCTAACAGGGGGCTTTACGAACACTGAAGCTTTCTTT. It encodes CASSLTGGFTNTEAFF.

This clonotype was detected only a few times. The V call is TRBV29-1, the J call TRBJ2-1, with D hard to call. V lost 4 bases, J lost 0 bases, and 7 bases lay in between. The CDR3 loop spans 13 amino acids. Germline V gene data show CDR1 as SQVTM and CDR2 as ANQGSEA. CDR3: CSVVGDSYNEQFF. Written as DNA, the CDR3 is TGCAGCGTTGTAGGTGACTCCTACAATGAGCAGTTCTTC.

The sample holds a few counts of this clonotype. The chain joins TRBV7-2 to TRBJ2-6; D is undetermined. CDR3 size: 15 residues. Between the trimmed V and J ends, which lost 5 bases and 1 base, there was a span of 9 bases. CDR1 and CDR2 (germline): SGHTA, FQGNSA. In nucleotides, the CDR3 is TGTGCCAGCAGCATCCAGGAATCTGGGGCCAACGTCCTGACTTTC. Protein product: CASSIQESGANVLTF.

V usage is TRBV7-9 and J usage is TRBJ1-5; TRBD1 is a possible D gene (5 bases). Deletions cut 1 base from V and 7 bases from J, with 20 bases between. The CDR3 runs 17 residues. Germline V gives CDR1 SEHNR, CDR2 FQNEAQ (reference sequence). CDR3 bases: TGTGCCAGCAGCTTAGGGTTGGGGGACCCAGTAGGGCAGCCCCAGCATTTT. Translating it yields CASSLGLGDPVGQPQHF.

V is TRBV4-1 and J is TRBJ2-5; TRBD2 is a possible D gene (6 bases). CDR1 and CDR2 from the germline V gene are MGHRA and YSYEKL. The CDR3 covers 15 residues. V dropped 6 bases and J dropped 1 base, with 15 bases sitting between them. The CDR3 DNA reads TGCGCCAGCAGGCCGGGACTGCCGATCCAAGAGACCCAGTACTTC. It yields the protein CASRPGLPIQETQYF.

This clonotype was counted only a few times. This chain connects TRBV18 to TRBJ1-1, with a weak D call TRBD1 (5 bases). Germline loops: CDR1 KGHSH, CDR2 LQKENI. Deletions cut 6 bases from V and 7 bases from J, with 15 bases between. The CDR3 length is 13 residues. The chain's CDR3 is CASSPWQGDEAFF. CDR3 DNA: TGTGCCAGCTCCCCGTGGCAGGGAGATGAAGCTTTCTTT.

This chain links TRBV20-1 with TRBJ1-2, with D unresolved. Trimming left V 5 bases short and J 4 bases short, with 11 bases between. Germline CDR1 DFQATT, CDR2 SNEGSKA (reference sequence). The length of the CDR3 is 12 residues. CDR3 sequence reads: CSAPTPFYGYTF. In DNA, the CDR3 is TGCAGTGCTCCGACTCCATTCTATGGCTACACCTTC.

Many counts were recorded for this clonotype. This sequence joins TRBV5-1 and TRBJ2-5; perhaps D is TRBD1 or TRBD2 (5 bases each). Germline V lookup: CDR1 SGHRS, CDR2 YFSETQ. CDR3 length: 15 residues. Trimming took 4 bases from V and 2 from J, leaving 15 bases between them. CDR3 nucleotide sequence: TGCGCCAGCAGCAACACCGGGACCCTACAAGAGACCCAGTACTTC. Protein: CASSNTGTLQETQYF.

A few counts support this clonotype. The chain is built from TRBV27 and TRBJ2-2; 11 nucleotides align to TRBD2. There are 15 residues in the CDR3. CDR1 is MNHEY and CDR2 is SMNVEV in the germline V gene (reference sequence). Germline trimming cut 6 bases from V and 5 bases from J; bases unmatched to any gene: 5. CDR3 sequence (DNA): TGTGCCAGCAGGAAGGGACTAGCGGATACCGGGGAGCTGTTTTTT. It translates to CASRKGLADTGELFF.

This clonotype has more than one count but fewer than ten. This chain connects TRBV6-2 or TRBV6-3 to TRBJ2-3, with 12 bases that match TRBD2. The CDR3 runs 19 residues. Germline V gene lookup returns CDR1 MNHEY and CDR2 SVGEGT. The V and J ends lost 7 bases and 3 bases, in that order; junction bases with no gene match: 17. DNA for the CDR3: TGTGCCAGCAAGAGAAGACTAGCGGGAGATCCCTGGATGACAGATACGCAGTATTTT. Protein: CASKRRLAGDPWMTDTQYF.

The chain recombines TRBV9 with TRBJ1-2; possibly TRBD1 for D (5 bases). CDR1 and CDR2 (germline): SGDLS, YYNGEE. Trimming stripped 10 bases from V and 3 bases from J, with 13 bases between. The CDR3 runs 12 residues. CDR3 sequence reads: CASEDTYYGYTF. The CDR3 DNA is TGTGCCTCAGAGGACACCTACTATGGCTACACCTTC. Full variable domain (remainder filled in from reference TRBV9 and TRBJ1-2): DSGVTQTPKHLITATGQRVTLRCSPRSGDLSVYWYQQSLDQGLQFLIQYYNGEERAKGNILERFSAQQFPDLHSELNLSSLELGDSALYFCASEDTYYGYTFGSGTRLTVV.

In this sample, this clonotype turned up a few times. V is TRBV5-6 and J is TRBJ2-3; possible D gene TRBD1, 6 bases. Germline V CDR1 and CDR2: SGHDT, YYEEEE. V lost 4 bases and J lost 10, with 10 bases in between. This CDR3 comprises 11 residues. Written as DNA, the CDR3 is TGTGCCAGCAGCCAGGGGTTAGCGCAGTATTTT. This translates into CASSQGLAQYF.

This rearrangement joins TRBV20-1 to TRBJ2-7; D gene unclear. From germline, CDR1 is DFQATT and CDR2 SNEGSKA (reference sequence). This CDR3 has 15 amino acids. Between the trimmed V and J ends, which lost 6 bases and 0 bases, there was a span of 18 bases. The CDR3 DNA follows: TGCAGTGCCAGCCCGGACGACCTTAGCTCCTACGAGCAGTACTTC. Translation gives CSASPDDLSSYEQYF.

This clonotype was counted only a few times. This chain uses TRBV12-3 or TRBV12-4 with TRBJ2-2, with D unclear. The ends were cut back, 5 bases at V and 5 bases at J, with 12 bases in the middle. The CDR3 consists of 14 residues. For the CDR3, the DNA is TGTGCCAGCAGTCCAGAGGTTTTAACCGGGGAGCTGTTTTTT. It yields the protein CASSPEVLTGELFF.

The chain uses TRBV12-3 or TRBV12-4 and TRBJ1-1, with D perhaps matching TRBD1 (6 bases). CDR3 length equals 14 residues. V was pared by 6 bases and J by 1 base, with 12 bases between. This CDR3 reads CASSSKTGNTEAFF. The CDR3 DNA reads TGTGCCAGCAGCAGCAAGACAGGGAACACTGAAGCTTTCTTT.

This clonotype was found a few times. The chain uses TRBV5-1 and TRBJ1-1; TRBD1 aligns across 8 bases. This CDR3 is 14 amino acids long. Unmatched junction bases numbered 7, after V lost 4 bases and J lost 5 bases. CDR1 and CDR2 (germline): SGHRS, YFSETQ. CDR3 in amino acids: CASSGQGLGTEAFF. For the CDR3, the DNA is TGCGCCAGCAGCGGACAGGGCTTAGGGACTGAAGCTTTCTTT.

This clonotype showed up just a few times. This rearrangement joins TRBV11-2 to TRBJ2-1; 9 bases match TRBD2. This CDR3 has 18 residues. With 5 bases clipped from V and 8 bases from J, the junction kept 19 bases outside the gene matches. The germline V gene has CDR1 SGHAT and CDR2 FQNNGV. CDR3 nucleotides: TGTGCCAGCAGCCGCAAATCCATCTCGGGCGGGGGGGCCGATGAGCAGTTCTTC. Encoded protein: CASSRKSISGGGADEQFF.

This clonotype was picked up many times. The V gene is TRBV4-2, the J gene TRBJ2-1, with D possibly TRBD2 on 5 matching bases. Germline assignment: CDR1 LGHNA and CDR2 YNFKEQ. Trimming shortened V by 0 bases and J by 1 base, and 7 bases separated the two germline ends. CDR3 length: 15 amino acids. The DNA for the CDR3 is TGTGCCAGCAGCCAAGAAGGCGGGTCCTACAATGAGCAGTTCTTC. Its protein product is CASSQEGGSYNEQFF.